This T cell receptor beta chain was captured by sequencing in a study of identical twins. TCRdb fed the 5' RACE reads into MiXCR, producing one record per CDR3 protein. The data hold fewer than 650,000 distinct CDR3 sequences, with around 7.4% observed a single time. Trimming stripped 0 bases from V and 4 bases from J, with 7 bases between. Germline CDR1 reads ENHRY; CDR2 reads SYGVKD. The CDR3 length is 14 residues. These same records also appear under a second study, on yellow fever vaccine responses in identical twins. That report adds: Vaccine-induced T cell responses in twins were reportedly observed to appear partly convergent, partly personalized.

The chain joins TRBV10-3 to TRBJ2-1; D gene ambiguous. The TCR sequence derives from a woman under 30 in good health. The sample taken for sequencing was PBMCs. The CDR3: CAISESQIYNEQFF. In DNA, the CDR3 is TGTGCCATCAGTGAGTCACAGATTTACAATGAGCAGTTCTTC.